This T cell receptor beta chain was identified during a study of siplizumab effects on memory and regulatory T cells. Assays were performed on 95,000 to 100,000 TCR templates per sample. Sequencing used immunoSEQ multiplex PCR; TCRdb keeps in-frame clones, though not all of them. The sample records about 100,000 clones, 90% to 95% being singletons. The CDR3 sequence is 17 residues long. Trimming removed 6 bases from V and 3 bases from J, with 20 bases in between. The V gene's germline CDR1 is MDHEN and CDR2 SYDVKM. Concerning this clone: Antigen unknown.

Findings and caveats of the study: Naive T cell populations appeared to exhibit greater diversity than memory cells and appeared to be major alloresponse contributors. Researchers could not give a naive or memory phenotype to roughly 75-97% of proliferating CD4+ or CD8+ clones.

The sample consisted of Tregs sorted from blood. The chain employs TRBV28 and TRBJ2-2, with D perhaps being TRBD1 or TRBD2 (5 bases each). The clonotype comes from a human donor in good health. In nucleotides, the CDR3 is TGTGCCAGCAGAACAATCCAGGGCCCCGGGGACACCGGGGAGCTGTTTTTT. This encodes CASRTIQGPGDTGELFF. Combining the CDR3 with reference TRBV28 and TRBJ2-2 gives the whole variable domain DVKVTQSSRYLVKRTGEKVFLECVQDMDHENMFWYRQDPGLGLRLIYFSYDVKMKEKGDIPEGYSVSREKKERFSLILESASTNQTSMYLCASRTIQGPGDTGELFFGEGSRLTVL.